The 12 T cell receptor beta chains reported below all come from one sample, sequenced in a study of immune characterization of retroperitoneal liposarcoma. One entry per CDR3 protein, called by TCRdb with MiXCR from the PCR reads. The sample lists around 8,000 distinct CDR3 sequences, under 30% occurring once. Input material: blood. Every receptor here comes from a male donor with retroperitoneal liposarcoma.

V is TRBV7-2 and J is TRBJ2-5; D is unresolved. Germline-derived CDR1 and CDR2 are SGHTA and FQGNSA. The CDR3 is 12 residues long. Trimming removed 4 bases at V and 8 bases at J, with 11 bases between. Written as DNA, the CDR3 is TGTGCCAGCAGCTCCCCCCGAGGCACCCAGTACTTC. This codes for CASSSPRGTQYF. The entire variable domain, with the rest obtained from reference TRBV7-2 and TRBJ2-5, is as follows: GAGVSQSPSNKVTEKGKDVELRCDPISGHTALYWYRQSLGQGLEFLIYFQGNSAPDKSGLPSDRFSAERTGGSVSTLTIQRTQQEDSAVYLCASSSPRGTQYFGPGTRLLVL.

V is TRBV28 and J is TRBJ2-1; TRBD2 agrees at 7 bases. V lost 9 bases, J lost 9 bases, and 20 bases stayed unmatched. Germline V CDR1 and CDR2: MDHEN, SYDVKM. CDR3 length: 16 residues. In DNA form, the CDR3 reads TGTGCCAGTAACAACTCGGGCGGGAGAAGGGTGCGTGAGCAGTTCTTC. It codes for CASNNSGGRRVREQFF.

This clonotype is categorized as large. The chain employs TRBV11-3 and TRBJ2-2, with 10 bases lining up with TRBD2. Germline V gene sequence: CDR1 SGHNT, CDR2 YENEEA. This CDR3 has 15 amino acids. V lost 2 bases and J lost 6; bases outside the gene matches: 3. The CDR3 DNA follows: TGTGCCAGCAGCTTAAGCGGGAGGGCCTCCGGGGAGCTGTTTTTT. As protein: CASSLSGRASGELFF.

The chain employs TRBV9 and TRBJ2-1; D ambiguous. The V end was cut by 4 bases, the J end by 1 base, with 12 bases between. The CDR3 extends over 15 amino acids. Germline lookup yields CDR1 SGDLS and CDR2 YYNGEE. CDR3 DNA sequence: TGTGCCAGCAGCCCAGCTGTGGGTTCCTACAATGAGCAGTTCTTC. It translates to CASSPAVGSYNEQFF.

CDR3 sequence reads: CASRTSGNSEQFF. For the CDR3, the DNA is TGTGCCAGCAGAACTAGCGGGAATAGTGAGCAGTTCTTC. The V and J genes are TRBV12-3 or TRBV12-4 and TRBJ2-7, with 10 bases fitting TRBD2. The J call may be incorrect, as the DNA end agrees better with TRBJ2-1. This CDR3 region has 13 residues.

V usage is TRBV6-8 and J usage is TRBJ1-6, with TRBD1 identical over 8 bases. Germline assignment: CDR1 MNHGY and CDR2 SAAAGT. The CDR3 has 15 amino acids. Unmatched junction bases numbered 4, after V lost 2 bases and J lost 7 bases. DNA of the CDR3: TGTGCCAGCAGTTACGCCGGACAGGGCAATTCACCCCTCCACTTT. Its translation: CASSYAGQGNSPLHF.

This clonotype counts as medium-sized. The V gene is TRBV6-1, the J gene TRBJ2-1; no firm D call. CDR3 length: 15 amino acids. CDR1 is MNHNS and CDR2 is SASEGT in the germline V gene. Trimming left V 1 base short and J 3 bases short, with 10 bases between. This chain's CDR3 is CASSEGMSFYNEQFF. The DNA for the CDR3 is TGTGCCAGCAGTGAAGGGATGTCCTTCTACAATGAGCAGTTCTTC.

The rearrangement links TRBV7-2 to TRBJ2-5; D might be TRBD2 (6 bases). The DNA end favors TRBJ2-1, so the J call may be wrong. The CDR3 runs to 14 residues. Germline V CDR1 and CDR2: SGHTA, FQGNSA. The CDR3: CASTPGGASYEQFF. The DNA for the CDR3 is TGTGCCAGCACCCCGGGCGGGGCGTCCTACGAGCAGTTCTTC.

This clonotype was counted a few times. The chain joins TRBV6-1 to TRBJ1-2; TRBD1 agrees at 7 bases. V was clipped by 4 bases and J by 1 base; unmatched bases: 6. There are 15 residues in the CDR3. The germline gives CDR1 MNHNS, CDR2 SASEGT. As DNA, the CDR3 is TGTGCCAGCAGTGCAAGACAGGGAGGTAACTATGGCTACACCTTC. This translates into CASSARQGGNYGYTF.

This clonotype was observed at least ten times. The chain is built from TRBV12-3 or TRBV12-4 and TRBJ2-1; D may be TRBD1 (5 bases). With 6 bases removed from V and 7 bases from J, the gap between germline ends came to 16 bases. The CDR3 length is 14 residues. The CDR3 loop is CASSPDSAINEQFF. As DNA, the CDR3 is TGTGCCAGCAGCCCCGACAGTGCCATAAATGAGCAGTTCTTC.

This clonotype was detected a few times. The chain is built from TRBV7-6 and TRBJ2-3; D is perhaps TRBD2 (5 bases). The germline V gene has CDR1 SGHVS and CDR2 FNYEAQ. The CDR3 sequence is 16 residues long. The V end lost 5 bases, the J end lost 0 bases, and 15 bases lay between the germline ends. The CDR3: CASSTQDGVSTDTQYF. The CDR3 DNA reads TGTGCCAGCAGCACCCAGGACGGGGTTAGCACAGATACGCAGTATTTT.

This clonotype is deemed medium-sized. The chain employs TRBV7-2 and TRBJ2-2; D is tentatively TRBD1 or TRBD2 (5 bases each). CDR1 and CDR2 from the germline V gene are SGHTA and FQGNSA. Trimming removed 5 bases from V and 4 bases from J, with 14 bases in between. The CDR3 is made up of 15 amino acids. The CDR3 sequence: CASSTFVGVTGELFF. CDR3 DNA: TGTGCCAGCAGCACCTTTGTGGGGGTCACCGGGGAGCTGTTTTTT.